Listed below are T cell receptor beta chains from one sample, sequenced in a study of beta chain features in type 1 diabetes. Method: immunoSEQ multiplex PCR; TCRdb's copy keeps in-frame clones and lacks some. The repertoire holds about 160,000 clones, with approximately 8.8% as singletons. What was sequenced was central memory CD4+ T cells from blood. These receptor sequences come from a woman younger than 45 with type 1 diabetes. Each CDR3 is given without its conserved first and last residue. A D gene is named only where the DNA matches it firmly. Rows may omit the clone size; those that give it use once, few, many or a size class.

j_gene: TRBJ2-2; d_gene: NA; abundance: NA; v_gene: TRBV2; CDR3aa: ASSEITVAGELF
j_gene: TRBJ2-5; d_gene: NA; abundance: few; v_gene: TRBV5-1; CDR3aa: ASTSGTSLQETQY
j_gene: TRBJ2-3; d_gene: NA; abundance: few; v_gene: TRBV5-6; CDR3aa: ASSSTGTDTQY
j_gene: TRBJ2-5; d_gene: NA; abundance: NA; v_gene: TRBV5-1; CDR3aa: ASSLQVQETQY
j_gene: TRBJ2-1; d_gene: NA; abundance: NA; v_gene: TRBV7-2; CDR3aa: ASSLSVGGNYNEQF
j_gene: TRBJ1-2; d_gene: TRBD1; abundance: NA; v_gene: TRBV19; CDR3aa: ASRKGTAYIYGYT
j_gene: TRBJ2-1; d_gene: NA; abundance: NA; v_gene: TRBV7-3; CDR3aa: ASSLRGSYNEQF
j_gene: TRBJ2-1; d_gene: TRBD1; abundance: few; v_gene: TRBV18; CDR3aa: ASSPNDRGGSYNEQF
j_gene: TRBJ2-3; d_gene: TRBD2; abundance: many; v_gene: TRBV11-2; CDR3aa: ASSSTSGSLDTQY
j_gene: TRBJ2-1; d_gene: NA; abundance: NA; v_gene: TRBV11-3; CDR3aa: ASSLGTWGDDEQF
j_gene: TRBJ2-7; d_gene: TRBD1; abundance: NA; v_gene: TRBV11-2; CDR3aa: ASSSQTGPREQY
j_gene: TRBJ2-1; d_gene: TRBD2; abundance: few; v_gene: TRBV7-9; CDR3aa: ASTKSAGGVSDEQF
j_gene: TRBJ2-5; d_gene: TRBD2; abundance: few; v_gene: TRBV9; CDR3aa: ASSVGRTSRETQY
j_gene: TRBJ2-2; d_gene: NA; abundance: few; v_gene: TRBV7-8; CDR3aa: ASSLEFSIALPGELF
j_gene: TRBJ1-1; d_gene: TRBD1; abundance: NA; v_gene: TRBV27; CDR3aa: ASSLFGLAGQGNTEAF
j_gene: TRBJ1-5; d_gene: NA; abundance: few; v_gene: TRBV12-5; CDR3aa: ASGSYNQPQH
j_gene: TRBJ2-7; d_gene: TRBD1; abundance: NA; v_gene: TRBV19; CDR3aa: ASNNDREGYEQY
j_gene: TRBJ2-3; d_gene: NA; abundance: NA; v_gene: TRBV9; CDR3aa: ASSVGGASGLTDTQY
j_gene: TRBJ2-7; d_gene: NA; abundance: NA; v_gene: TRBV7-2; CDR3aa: ASSSLLSREQY
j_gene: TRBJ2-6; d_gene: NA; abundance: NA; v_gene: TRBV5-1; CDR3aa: ASNQGSGANVLT
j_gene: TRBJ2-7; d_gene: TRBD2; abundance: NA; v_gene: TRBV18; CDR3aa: ASSLSGTSSYEQY
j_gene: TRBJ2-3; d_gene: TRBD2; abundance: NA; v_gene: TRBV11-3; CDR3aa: ASSPSGTDTQY
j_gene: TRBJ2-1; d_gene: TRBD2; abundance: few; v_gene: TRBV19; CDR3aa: ASTNTPGGSNEQF
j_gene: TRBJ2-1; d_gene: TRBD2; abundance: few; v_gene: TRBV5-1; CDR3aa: ASRSSGDNEQF
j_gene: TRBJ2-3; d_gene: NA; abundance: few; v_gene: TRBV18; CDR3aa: ASPRLGQVDTQY
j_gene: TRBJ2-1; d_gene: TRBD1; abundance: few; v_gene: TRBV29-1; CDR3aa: SVERTGRNEQF
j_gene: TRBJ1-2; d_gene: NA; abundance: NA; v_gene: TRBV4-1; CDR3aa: ASSQGLTDNYGYT
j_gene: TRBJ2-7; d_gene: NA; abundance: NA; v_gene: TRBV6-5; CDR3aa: ASSRSTGSYEQY
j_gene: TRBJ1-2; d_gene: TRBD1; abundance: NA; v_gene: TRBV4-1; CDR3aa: ASRRGPSVGYT
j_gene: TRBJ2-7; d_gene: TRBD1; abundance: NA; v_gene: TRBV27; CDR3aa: ASSLVTGGTTYEQY
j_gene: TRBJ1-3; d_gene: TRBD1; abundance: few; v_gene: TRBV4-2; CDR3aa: ASSHPRTGGNTIY
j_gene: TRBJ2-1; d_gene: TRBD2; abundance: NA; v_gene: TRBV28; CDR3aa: ASRGGNEQF
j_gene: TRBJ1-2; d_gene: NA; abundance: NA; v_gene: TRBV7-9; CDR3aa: ASSLTRSFGGRGYT
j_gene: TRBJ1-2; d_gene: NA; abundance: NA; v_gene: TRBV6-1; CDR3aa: ASSNFLRPGGYT
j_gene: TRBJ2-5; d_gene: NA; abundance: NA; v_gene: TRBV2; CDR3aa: ASKSGPQETQY
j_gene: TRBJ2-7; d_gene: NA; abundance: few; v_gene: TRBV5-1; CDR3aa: ASSLGGYEQY